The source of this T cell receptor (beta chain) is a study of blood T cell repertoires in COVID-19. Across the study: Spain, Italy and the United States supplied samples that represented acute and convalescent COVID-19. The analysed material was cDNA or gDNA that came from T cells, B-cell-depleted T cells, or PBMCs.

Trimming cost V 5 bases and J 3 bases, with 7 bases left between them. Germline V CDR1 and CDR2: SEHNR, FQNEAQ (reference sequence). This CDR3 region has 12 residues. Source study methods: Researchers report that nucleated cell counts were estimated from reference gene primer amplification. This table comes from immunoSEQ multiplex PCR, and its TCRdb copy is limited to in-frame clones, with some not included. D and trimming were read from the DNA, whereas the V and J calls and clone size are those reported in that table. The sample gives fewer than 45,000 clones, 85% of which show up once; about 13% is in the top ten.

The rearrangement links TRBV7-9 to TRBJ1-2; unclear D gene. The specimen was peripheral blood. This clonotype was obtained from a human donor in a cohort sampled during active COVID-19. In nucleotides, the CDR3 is TGTGCCAGCAGCAAGGAGGACTATGGCTACACCTTC. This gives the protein CASSKEDYGYTF.